The sequence of this TCR beta chain was determined in a study of blood T cells in healthy people across ages. The CDR3 loop spans 17 amino acids. The germline V gene has CDR1 SGHDN and CDR2 FVKESK. Worth noting for this clonotype: Its antigen is not identified. The junction does not match germline at one end; this may be a read error.

A second PCR of 7 to 11 cycles used a sample-barcoded 5' primer and a J-beta primer mix. TCRdb processed the 5' RACE reads anew with MiXCR; each CDR3 protein has one entry. The sample lists 1.8 million or so distinct CDR3 sequences, about 39% seen once, with 23% in the top ten. Study-wide results and caveats: Diversity estimated from one million T cells was considered an underestimate. Long-lived donors had more naive CD4+ cells and higher diversity than aged donors.

This rearrangement joins TRBV14 to TRBJ2-4; 7 positions agree with TRBD1. Sequenced material: blood. The sequence came from a human donor in good health. CDR3 amino acids: CASSRRTGPIAKNIQYF. The CDR3 DNA sequence: TGTGCCAGCAGCCGAAGGACAGGACCGATAGCCAAAAACATACAGTACTTC.